This section outlines one T cell receptor beta chain sequence together with its context. Clones were read by immunoSEQ multiplex PCR, and TCRdb kept only the in-frame ones, dropping some. The table has approximately 170,000 clones, about four fifths seen once. The data derive from a study of blood T cell repertoires in COVID-19. At the level of the study: Some COVID-19 samples were acute and others convalescent; all came from the United States, Italy and Spain.

This sequence was found in a man between 65 and 85 years old who had recovered from COVID-19. Sequencing used peripheral blood.

DNA of the CDR3: TGCGCCAGCAGTTCGCTGGCGGGAGGTGACAATGAGCAGTTCTTC. Translating gives CASSSLAGGDNEQFF. The chain couples TRBV10-1 to TRBJ2-1, with TRBD2 matching over 8 bases. V shed 5 bases, J shed 5 bases, and the junction held 8 bases outside the gene matches. The CDR3 sequence is 15 residues long. Germline loops: CDR1 WNHNN, CDR2 SYGVQD (reference sequence).